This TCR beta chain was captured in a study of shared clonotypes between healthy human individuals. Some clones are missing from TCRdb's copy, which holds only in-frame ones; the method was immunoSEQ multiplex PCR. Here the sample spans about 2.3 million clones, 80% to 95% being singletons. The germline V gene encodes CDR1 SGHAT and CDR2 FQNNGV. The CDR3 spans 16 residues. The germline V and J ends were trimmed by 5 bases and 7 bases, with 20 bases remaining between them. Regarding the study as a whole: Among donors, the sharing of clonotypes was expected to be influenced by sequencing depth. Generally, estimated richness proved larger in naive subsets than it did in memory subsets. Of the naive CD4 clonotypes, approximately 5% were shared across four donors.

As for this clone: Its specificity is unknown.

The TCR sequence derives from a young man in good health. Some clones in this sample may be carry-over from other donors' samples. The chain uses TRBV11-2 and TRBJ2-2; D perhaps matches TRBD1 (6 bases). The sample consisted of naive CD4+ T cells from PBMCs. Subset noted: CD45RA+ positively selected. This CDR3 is CASSRYQGREGGELFF. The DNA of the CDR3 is TGTGCCAGCAGCCGCTATCAGGGGAGAGAAGGCGGGGAGCTGTTTTTT.